The source of this TCR beta chain is a study of control samples from healthy donors and cancer patients. This clone is a singleton in its sample. From germline, CDR1 is SEHNR and CDR2 FQNEAQ (reference sequence). V dropped 4 bases and J dropped 2; count of bases not matched to a gene: 3. The CDR3 consists of 16 residues. Clones were read by immunoSEQ multiplex PCR, and TCRdb kept only the in-frame ones, dropping some. This repertoire shows 75,000 to 90,000 clones, roughly nine tenths found once; its top ten account for under 25%. This receptor was obtained from a man between 25 and 39 years old in good health. The V and J genes are TRBV7-9 and TRBJ1-4, with 11 bases identical to TRBD1. The source material was blood. CDR3 sequence reads: CASSSGTGGTNEKLFF. DNA of the CDR3: TGTGCCAGCAGCTCCGGGACAGGGGGGACTAATGAAAAACTGTTTTTT.